This TCR beta chain is drawn from a study of cytomegalovirus exposure and HLA in healthy donors. Findings of the study overall: A list of approximately 160 TCR beta chains associated with cytomegalovirus was given. Subsequent analysis of the 120 or so validation repertoires found a tendency for first-cohort TCR clusters to co-occur. There were three CMV-associated chains whose specificity for CMV antigens was confirmed in vitro.

This clone has ten or more counts. The antigen is unknown. The CDR3 is 14 residues long. The germline V gene has CDR1 SGHVS and CDR2 FQNEAQ. Unmatched junction bases numbered 6, after V lost 6 bases and J lost 6 bases. The validation cohort, a group of 100 to 150 subjects, included the donors and was separate from the roughly 670-subject first cohort. Some clones are missing from TCRdb's copy, which holds only in-frame ones; the method was immunoSEQ multiplex PCR. Altogether 150,000 to 200,000 clones are present, around nine tenths being singletons, with the ten largest covering roughly 1.5%. The receptor was derived from a woman aged 25-40 years in good health and CMV-seronegative. The material sequenced was PBMCs. V usage is TRBV7-8 and J usage is TRBJ2-2; TRBD1 aligns across 8 bases. CDR3 residues: CASRLQGVAGELFF. The CDR3 nucleotides are TGTGCCAGCAGACTACAGGGGGTTGCCGGGGAGCTGTTTTTT.